This record concerns one TCR beta chain sequence. This entry comes from a study of blood T cell repertoires in COVID-19. The protocol was immunoSEQ multiplex PCR, while the TCRdb copy is restricted to in-frame clones and leaves out a portion. The sample has fewer than 200,000 clones, approximately 84% seen once. This CDR3 is 13 amino acids long. The germline gives CDR1 SGHTA, CDR2 FQGNSA. Between the trimmed V and J ends, which lost 6 bases and 3 bases, there was a span of 12 bases. Sequenced material: peripheral blood. This chain joins TRBV7-2 and TRBJ2-7, with a weak D call TRBD2 (6 bases). The clonotype was recovered from a man in his 70s with active or convalescent COVID-19. CDR3 region: CASSHSGFYEQYF. CDR3 DNA: TGTGCCAGCAGTCATAGCGGTTTCTACGAGCAGTACTTC.